Listed below are T cell receptor beta chains from one sample, sequenced in a study of synovial regulatory T cells in juvenile arthritis. Only in-frame clones appear in the TCRdb table, and some are missing; sequencing was by immunoSEQ multiplex PCR. The ten most abundant clones cover under 0.45% of a sample with 7,500 to 10,000 clones. Material for sequencing was Treg cells from blood. The receptors originated from a donor between 2 and 29 years old with juvenile idiopathic arthritis. The CDR3 runs from the conserved cysteine through the conserved F or W.

V gene: TRBV6-1
J gene: TRBJ1-2
CDR3 protein: CASNYGYTF

V gene: TRBV18
J gene: TRBJ2-1
CDR3 protein: CASSPIDEQFF

V gene: TRBV5-6
J gene: TRBJ2-3
CDR3 protein: CASSLGGGGLWTDTQYF

V gene: TRBV4-1
J gene: TRBJ2-1
CDR3 protein: CASSQGRRYNEQFF

V gene: TRBV18
J gene: TRBJ2-6
CDR3 protein: CASSPDSGANVLTF

V gene: TRBV12-5
J gene: TRBJ1-2
CDR3 protein: CASGLVRRGENYGYTF

V gene: TRBV5-6
J gene: TRBJ1-2
CDR3 protein: CASSLVGFYGYTF

V gene: TRBV10-3
J gene: TRBJ2-1
CDR3 protein: CAISDRENEQFF

V gene: TRBV7-9
J gene: TRBJ1-2
CDR3 protein: CASSFWTAGYTF

V gene: TRBV4-1
J gene: TRBJ2-5
CDR3 protein: CASSQGDRGLETQYF

V gene: TRBV7-8
J gene: TRBJ2-2
CDR3 protein: CASSLFGRGLNTGELFF

V gene: TRBV5-6
J gene: TRBJ1-5
CDR3 protein: CASSLDRVNQPQHF

V gene: TRBV2
J gene: TRBJ1-3
CDR3 protein: CASSEVRRNTIYF

V gene: TRBV4-1
J gene: TRBJ2-3
CDR3 protein: CASSQGVAGVGDTQYF

V gene: TRBV5-1
J gene: TRBJ2-7
CDR3 protein: CASSSTSYEQYF

V gene: TRBV7-2
J gene: TRBJ1-6
CDR3 protein: CASSQDRDESPLHF

V gene: TRBV4-1
J gene: TRBJ2-1
CDR3 protein: CASSQGVTSVYNEQFF

V gene: TRBV7-9
J gene: TRBJ2-7
CDR3 protein: CASSMGSEQYF

V gene: TRBV7-2
J gene: TRBJ2-5
CDR3 protein: CASSSTPQGKETQYF

V gene: TRBV7-9
J gene: TRBJ2-7
CDR3 protein: CASSLGGRPDYEQYF

V gene: TRBV10-3
J gene: TRBJ2-5
CDR3 protein: CAISAMGLGFGETQYF

V gene: TRBV10-2
J gene: TRBJ2-3
CDR3 protein: CASRDTSTDTQYF

V gene: TRBV19
J gene: TRBJ2-3
CDR3 protein: CASSIGREGTQYF

V gene: TRBV19
J gene: TRBJ2-2
CDR3 protein: CASSIRIHVAGELFF

V gene: TRBV11-2
J gene: TRBJ1-2
CDR3 protein: CASSYLGVADYVFYGYTF

V gene: TRBV6-1
J gene: TRBJ1-2
CDR3 protein: CASSDHRGIDGYTF

V gene: TRBV19
J gene: TRBJ1-2
CDR3 protein: CASTPGTGYGYTF

V gene: TRBV10-3
J gene: TRBJ1-2
CDR3 protein: CAIWDKGYGYTF

V gene: TRBV5-1
J gene: TRBJ1-6
CDR3 protein: CASSLGSAGGRSPLHF

V gene: TRBV11-2
J gene: TRBJ2-5
CDR3 protein: CASSSIPGQQETQYF

V gene: TRBV5-5
J gene: TRBJ1-2
CDR3 protein: CASSLVAWGQGNYGYTF

V gene: TRBV6-1
J gene: TRBJ1-5
CDR3 protein: CASNQQGNQPQHF

V gene: TRBV18
J gene: TRBJ2-7
CDR3 protein: CASSPDSIYEQYF

V gene: TRBV11-3
J gene: TRBJ2-1
CDR3 protein: CASSLGLAEYNEQFF

V gene: TRBV6-1
J gene: TRBJ2-5
CDR3 protein: CASSEVETQYF

V gene: TRBV5-6
J gene: TRBJ1-2
CDR3 protein: CASSPALLNYGYTF

V gene: TRBV6-1
J gene: TRBJ2-2
CDR3 protein: CARGREGHTGELFF

V gene: TRBV11-2
J gene: TRBJ1-6
CDR3 protein: CASSSTGFNSPLHF

V gene: TRBV6-1
J gene: TRBJ2-6
CDR3 protein: CASSVHPVGDSSGANVLTF

V gene: TRBV7-8
J gene: TRBJ2-1
CDR3 protein: CASSRVPGLGHNEQFF

V gene: TRBV7-8
J gene: TRBJ1-1
CDR3 protein: CASSLGGWNTEAFF

V gene: TRBV18
J gene: TRBJ2-1
CDR3 protein: CASSPTTSGYSYNEQFF

V gene: TRBV6-6
J gene: TRBJ2-1
CDR3 protein: CASSFPGRSSYNEQFF

V gene: TRBV6-1
J gene: TRBJ2-7
CDR3 protein: CASMLSGVISYEQYF

V gene: TRBV7-2
J gene: TRBJ2-7
CDR3 protein: CASSLPSAGGMDEQYF

V gene: TRBV10-3
J gene: TRBJ1-5
CDR3 protein: CAISDFNGGRRGEDQPQHF

V gene: TRBV6-1
J gene: TRBJ2-1
CDR3 protein: CASRRTYNEQFF

V gene: TRBV12-5
J gene: TRBJ2-3
CDR3 protein: CASGLVGTRTQYF

V gene: TRBV19
J gene: TRBJ1-2
CDR3 protein: CASKHQGLGGYTF

V gene: TRBV19
J gene: TRBJ2-7
CDR3 protein: CASSTSSYEQYF

V gene: TRBV4-1
J gene: TRBJ2-2
CDR3 protein: CASSQGTGYTGELFF

V gene: TRBV6-1
J gene: TRBJ1-2
CDR3 protein: CASSERLAYGYTF

V gene: TRBV6-1
J gene: TRBJ1-1
CDR3 protein: CASSASVLGMNTEAFF

V gene: TRBV4-1
J gene: TRBJ2-3
CDR3 protein: CASPLTSGSTDTQYF

V gene: TRBV6-1
J gene: TRBJ2-3
CDR3 protein: CASRIGLQRTDTQYF

V gene: TRBV5-6
J gene: TRBJ2-2
CDR3 protein: CASSATLDTGELFF